A single sample is the source of the 21 T cell receptor beta chains below, sequenced in a study of cytomegalovirus exposure and HLA in healthy donors. The repertoire was sequenced with immunoSEQ multiplex PCR; TCRdb's copy has only in-frame clones and lacks some. The sample has about 330,000 clones, 70% to 90% seen once; the top ten hold 0.84%. The sequenced sample was PBMCs. Every receptor here comes from a woman aged 18-30 years in good health and CMV-seronegative.

The chain joins TRBV28 to TRBJ2-3, with 8 bases identical to TRBD1. V dropped 6 bases and J dropped 5; count of bases not matched to a gene: 7. Germline assignment: CDR1 MDHEN and CDR2 SYDVKM. The CDR3 is 14 residues long. The CDR3 reads CASSSQGALDTQYF. In DNA form, the CDR3 reads TGTGCCAGCAGCTCCCAGGGGGCCTTAGATACGCAGTATTTT.

This clone appeared a few times. The V and J genes are TRBV5-6 and TRBJ2-1; D call uncertain. The germline gives CDR1 SGHDT, CDR2 YYEEEE. The germline V and J ends were trimmed by 3 bases and 5 bases, with 6 bases remaining between them. The CDR3 loop spans 12 amino acids. This CDR3 is CASSSTDNEQFF. In nucleotides, the CDR3 is TGTGCCAGCAGCTCCACGGACAATGAGCAGTTCTTC. The complete variable domain, with remaining parts taken from reference TRBV5-6 and TRBJ2-1, reads DAGVTQSPTHLIKTRGQQVTLRCSPKSGHDTVSWYQQALGQGPQFIFQYYEEEERQRGNFPDRFSGHQFPNYSSELNVNALLLGDSALYLCASSSTDNEQFFGPGTRLTVL.

The V and J genes are TRBV6-1 and TRBJ2-6, with 12 bases fitting TRBD1. This CDR3 contains 20 residues. The junction had 9 bases not matched to a gene; V was cut back by 1 base and J by 2 bases. The germline V gene encodes CDR1 MNHNS and CDR2 SASEGT. The CDR3 loop is CASSEERWGQGATGANVLTF. The CDR3 DNA reads as TGTGCCAGCAGTGAAGAAAGGTGGGGACAGGGGGCAACTGGGGCCAACGTCCTGACTTTC.

V and J are TRBV2 and TRBJ2-1; TRBD2 aligns across 8 bases. Germline-derived CDR1 and CDR2 are SNHLY and FYNNEI. CDR3 length: 18 amino acids. V dropped 3 bases and J dropped 1; count of bases not matched to a gene: 11. CDR3 bases: TGTGCCAGCAGTGAGGAGGGTAGCGGGATGGGTTCCTACAATGAGCAGTTCTTC. Encoded protein: CASSEEGSGMGSYNEQFF.

The rearrangement joins TRBV7-6 to TRBJ1-4, with 9 bases matching TRBD1. V was pared by 5 bases and J by 4 bases, with 2 bases of the junction left unmatched. In germline, CDR1 is SGHVS, CDR2 FNYEAQ. This CDR3 region has 14 residues. This CDR3 reads CASSPGQGNEKLFF. The CDR3 DNA is TGTGCCAGCAGCCCGGGACAGGGTAATGAAAAACTGTTTTTT.

V and J are TRBV2 and TRBJ2-3, with 8 bases fitting TRBD2. The CDR3 is 14 residues long. Looked up from germline, CDR1 is SNHLY and CDR2 is FYNNEI. The V gene end was trimmed by 7 bases and the J gene end by 0 bases; junction bases not matched to a gene: 3. The CDR3 spells CASNLAGSTDTQYF. The CDR3, as DNA: TGTGCCAGCAATTTAGCGGGGAGCACAGATACGCAGTATTTT. Based on the CDR3 plus reference TRBV2 and TRBJ2-3, the full variable domain is EPEVTQTPSHQVTQMGQEVILRCVPISNHLYFYWYRQILGQKVEFLVSFYNNEISEKSEIFDDQFSVERPDGSNFTLKIRSTKLEDSAMYFCASNLAGSTDTQYFGPGTRLTVL.

The chain links TRBV28 to TRBJ2-3; D call uncertain. Deletions cut 3 bases from V and 0 bases from J, with 7 bases between. The CDR3 consists of 14 residues. Germline V gene data show CDR1 as MDHEN and CDR2 as SYDVKM. The CDR3 loop is CASSFPPSTDTQYF. Here the CDR3 DNA reads TGTGCCAGCAGTTTCCCTCCGAGCACAGATACGCAGTATTTT.

The chain has TRBV7-3 and TRBJ2-1; 11 nucleotides agree with TRBD2. CDR3 length equals 18 residues. Trimming took 5 bases from V and 0 from J; bases not matched to a gene: 9. Germline lookup yields CDR1 SGHTA and CDR2 FQGTGA. The CDR3: CASSPTRLAGTSYNEQFF. CDR3 nucleotide sequence: TGTGCCAGCAGCCCTACAAGACTAGCGGGGACCTCCTACAATGAGCAGTTCTTC.

The chain employs TRBV6-5 and TRBJ1-5; 9 positions agree with TRBD1. Germline lookup yields CDR1 MNHEY and CDR2 SVGAGI. V lost 6 bases to trimming and J lost 6 bases; unmatched junction nucleotides: 6. The CDR3 has 14 amino acids. The CDR3 loop is CASSPRTGVQPQHF. In nucleotides, the CDR3 is TGTGCCAGCAGCCCCCGGACAGGGGTTCAGCCCCAGCATTTT.

J is TRBJ2-7 and V is TRBV5-4, with a weak D call TRBD2 (6 bases). The germline V gene encodes CDR1 SGHNT and CDR2 YYREEE (reference sequence). CDR3 size: 14 residues. V was shortened by 0 bases and J by 7 bases, with 14 bases between the two germline ends. The CDR3 DNA follows: TGTGCCAGCAGCTTGGATCGGGGGTCTCAGGAGCAGTACTTC. Translating gives CASSLDRGSQEQYF.

This clone has just one count. The chain couples TRBV27 to TRBJ1-5; D may be TRBD1 (6 bases). V was pared by 3 bases and J by 6 bases, with 12 bases between. CDR1 MNHEY and CDR2 SMNVEV come from the germline V gene (reference sequence). CDR3 size: 14 residues. CDR3 sequence reads: CASSFSTGSQPQHF. The CDR3, as DNA: TGTGCCAGCAGTTTTAGTACAGGGAGTCAGCCCCAGCATTTT.

The chain has TRBV28 and TRBJ2-2; 9 bases are shared with TRBD1. The V gene's germline CDR1 is MDHEN and CDR2 SYDVKM. The CDR3 runs to 15 residues. Trimming cost V 3 bases and J 6 bases; bases outside gene matches: 5. The CDR3 sequence: CASSLGDREAGELFF. CDR3 in DNA: TGTGCCAGCAGTTTGGGGGACAGGGAGGCCGGGGAGCTGTTTTTT.

The table lists this clone with a few counts. This chain links TRBV6-5 with TRBJ2-5, with D perhaps matching TRBD1 (6 bases). This CDR3 region has 15 residues. Germline-derived CDR1 and CDR2 are MNHEY and SVGAGI. The V end lost 6 bases, the J end lost 0 bases, and 14 bases lay between the germline ends. The DNA for the CDR3 is TGTGCCAGCAGGAGCCGGGACACTTACCAAGAGACCCAGTACTTC. Its translation: CASRSRDTYQETQYF.

CDR3 DNA sequence: TGCGCCAGCAGCCCGCGTCGAGGGCGAGAGACCCAGTACTTC. Translating gives CASSPRRGRETQYF. The V and J genes are TRBV4-3 and TRBJ2-5; a possible D gene is TRBD2 (5 bases). Trimming cost V 4 bases and J 4 bases, with 13 bases left between them. Germline V gene sequence: CDR1 LGHNA, CDR2 YSLEER. This CDR3 contains 14 residues.

The gene calls are TRBV7-9 and TRBJ1-2; TRBD1 is a possible D gene (5 bases). Trimming took 3 bases from V and 8 from J, leaving 13 bases between them. This CDR3 contains 13 residues. Germline CDR1 SEHNR, CDR2 FQNEAQ (reference sequence). In nucleotides, the CDR3 is TGTGCCAGCAGCTTGGGGGAGGATCGAGGCTACACCTTC. Its protein is CASSLGEDRGYTF.

The chain couples TRBV4-3 to TRBJ1-3; D is unclear. V lost 1 base, J lost 2 bases, and 15 bases lay in between. The germline CDR1 and CDR2 sequences are LGHNA and YSLEER. The CDR3 contains 17 residues. CDR3 in DNA: TGCGCCAGCAGCCAAGCCGAAGAGACACTTACTGGAAACACCATATATTTT. Translated: CASSQAEETLTGNTIYF.

For this clone: Other DNA sequences in the sample encode the same CDR3. The gene calls are TRBV5-1 and TRBJ2-3, with unresolved D. CDR3 length: 13 amino acids. V lost 1 base to trimming and J lost 2 bases, with 5 bases between them. Germline V gives CDR1 SGHRS, CDR2 YFSETQ. The CDR3 DNA is TGCGCCAGCAGCTTGTTATCCACAGATACGCAGTATTTT. Amino acid sequence: CASSLLSTDTQYF.

The rearrangement links TRBV5-1 to TRBJ1-4; tentative D call: TRBD1 (5 bases). The germline gives CDR1 SGHRS, CDR2 YFSETQ. V gave up 4 bases and J gave up 4 bases, with 17 bases separating them. The CDR3 has 16 amino acids. The DNA for the CDR3 is TGCGCCAGCAGCCCCCTTTTGACAGAGTTTAATGAAAAACTGTTTTTT. As protein: CASSPLLTEFNEKLFF. Together with reference TRBV5-1 and TRBJ1-4, the CDR3 gives the full variable domain: KAGVTQTPRYLIKTRGQQVTLSCSPISGHRSVSWYQQTPGQGLQFLFEYFSETQRNKGNFPGRFSGRQFSNSRSEMNVSTLELGDSALYLCASSPLLTEFNEKLFFGSGTQLSVL.

Comment on this clone: Different DNA sequences within this sample yield the same CDR3. This chain connects TRBV29-1 to TRBJ1-1; tentatively, D is TRBD1 (5 bases). The CDR3 is made up of 13 amino acids. Germline-derived CDR1 and CDR2 are SQVTM and ANQGSEA. Trimming pared 4 bases from V and 0 bases from J, leaving 9 bases between. CDR3 sequence: CSVVRQMNTEAFF. The DNA of the CDR3 is TGCAGCGTTGTCCGACAGATGAACACTGAAGCTTTCTTT.

The sample holds one count of this clone. The genes are TRBV2 and TRBJ1-5; no reliable D call. This CDR3 region has 13 residues. Looked up from germline, CDR1 is SNHLY and CDR2 is FYNNEI. Trimming shortened V by 7 bases and J by 2 bases, and 9 bases separated the two germline ends. CDR3: CASNYGGNQPQHF. Here the CDR3 DNA reads TGTGCCAGCAACTACGGTGGCAATCAGCCCCAGCATTTT.

The chain couples TRBV7-8 to TRBJ2-1; 8 bases match TRBD1. The CDR3 spans 15 residues. The V segment lost 5 bases and the J segment 0 bases; nucleotides outside the gene matches: 3. Looked up from germline, CDR1 is SGHVS and CDR2 is FQNEAQ. The CDR3 region has the DNA TGTGCCAGCAGCCAAGACAGGGGCTCCTACAATGAGCAGTTCTTC. This translates into CASSQDRGSYNEQFF.